Listed below are T cell receptor beta chains from one sample, sequenced in a study of cytomegalovirus exposure and HLA in healthy donors. Method: immunoSEQ multiplex PCR; TCRdb's copy keeps in-frame clones and lacks some. The table has 180,000 or so clones, around nine tenths seen once. The sequencing sample was made of PBMCs. These receptors were obtained from a man aged 18 to 30 in good health and CMV-seropositive. Both conserved end residues are part of each CDR3. A D gene is named only where the DNA matches it firmly. The size field is filled for only some rows; it gives once, few, many or a size class.

D: -
J: TRBJ2-5
size: once
V: TRBV28
DNA: TGTGCCAGCAGTTTTCTGGGCTACGAAGAGACCCAGTACTTC
CDR3: CASSFLGYEETQYF

D: -
J: TRBJ2-3
size: once
V: TRBV7-2
DNA: TGTGCCAGCAGCAGGGGTATAGATACGCAGTATTTT
CDR3: CASSRGIDTQYF

D: -
J: TRBJ1-1
size: -
V: TRBV9
DNA: TGTGCCAGCAGCGTAGTGGACACCGACTACACTGAAGCTTTCTTT
CDR3: CASSVVDTDYTEAFF

D: TRBD1
J: TRBJ1-4
size: -
V: TRBV29-1
DNA: TGCAGCGTTGTCGGACAGGGAAATGAAAAACTGTTTTTT
CDR3: CSVVGQGNEKLFF

D: -
J: TRBJ2-7
size: few
V: TRBV10-3
DNA: TGTGCCATCGGCGGACACAGCTACGAGCAGTACTTC
CDR3: CAIGGHSYEQYF

D: TRBD1
J: TRBJ2-7
size: -
V: TRBV10-1
DNA: TGCGCCAGCTATAGGACAGGGAGCTACGAGCAGTACTTC
CDR3: CASYRTGSYEQYF

D: -
J: TRBJ1-2
size: few
V: TRBV28
DNA: TGTGCCAGCAGTTTGGACAGCTTCTATGGCTACACCTTC
CDR3: CASSLDSFYGYTF

D: -
J: TRBJ2-2
size: -
V: TRBV2
DNA: TGTGCCGGCCGGACAGGGAGGGACACCGGGGAGCTGTTTTTT
CDR3: CAGRTGRDTGELFF

D: -
J: TRBJ2-7
size: -
V: TRBV4-3
DNA: TGCGCCAGCAGCCCCCGAGCCGGTTTAAACTACGAGCAGTACTTC
CDR3: CASSPRAGLNYEQYF

D: TRBD2
J: TRBJ2-2
size: -
V: TRBV4-1
DNA: TGCGCCAGCAGCCAGACGGGGGGGCCTAACACCGGGGAGCTGTTTTTT
CDR3: CASSQTGGPNTGELFF

D: TRBD2
J: TRBJ2-7
size: once
V: TRBV28
DNA: TGTGCCACCACTCGAACGATAGCGGGAGCCACCTCCTACGAGCAGTACTTC
CDR3: CATTRTIAGATSYEQYF

D: -
J: TRBJ2-7
size: many
V: TRBV15
DNA: TGTGCCACCAGCAGAGCGACAGAGTACCAGAGCTCCTACGAGCAGTACTTC
CDR3: CATSRATEYQSSYEQYF

D: -
J: TRBJ1-4
size: -
V: TRBV7-2
DNA: TGTGCCACCGCCCTGGGGGGGGCCCAGAATGAAAAACTGTTTTTT
CDR3: CATALGGAQNEKLFF

D: -
J: TRBJ1-5
size: -
V: TRBV6-5
DNA: TGTGCCAGCTACCGGCCCGGGCAGCCCCAGCATTTT
CDR3: CASYRPGQPQHF

D: -
J: TRBJ1-6
size: -
V: TRBV15
DNA: TGTGCCACCAGCAGAGATTCGTTCGACAGCACCTATAATTCACCCCTCCACTTT
CDR3: CATSRDSFDSTYNSPLHF

D: -
J: TRBJ2-5
size: once
V: TRBV5-1
DNA: TGCGCCAGCAGCTTTTGGGGCACTTACCAAGAGACCCAGTACTTC
CDR3: CASSFWGTYQETQYF

D: TRBD2
J: TRBJ2-7
size: -
V: TRBV19
DNA: TGTGCCACCCGGGGACTAGCGGACTACGAGCAGTACTTC
CDR3: CATRGLADYEQYF

D: TRBD2
J: TRBJ2-3
size: once
V: TRBV25-1
DNA: TGTGCCAGCAGTGTAGGGACTAGCGGGGCCACAGATACGCAGTATTTT
CDR3: CASSVGTSGATDTQYF

D: -
J: TRBJ1-1
size: -
V: TRBV21-1
DNA: TGTGCCAGCAGCAAAAAGACAGGGAAGAACACTGAAGCTTTCTTT
CDR3: CASSKKTGKNTEAFF

D: TRBD1
J: TRBJ1-2
size: -
V: TRBV30
DNA: TGTGCCGGCCACGCCGGACAGGGGTTAATGGGAGGCTACACCTTC
CDR3: CAGHAGQGLMGGYTF

D: -
J: TRBJ2-7
size: -
V: TRBV6-6
DNA: TGTGCCAGCAGTCGACTCATGGGACATCACTACGAGCAGTACTTC
CDR3: CASSRLMGHHYEQYF

D: TRBD1
J: TRBJ1-2
size: -
V: TRBV5-1
DNA: TGCGCCAGCAGCTCATCGCCCCGGGACAGAGTCTACACCTTC
CDR3: CASSSSPRDRVYTF

D: TRBD2
J: TRBJ2-7
size: -
V: TRBV19
DNA: TGTGCCAGTAGTATGGAACTAGCGGGAGCCTACGAGCAGTACTTC
CDR3: CASSMELAGAYEQYF

D: -
J: TRBJ2-4
size: -
V: TRBV4-3
DNA: TGCGCCAGCAGGCGAGGGACCAGGGGAGCCAAAAACATTCAGTACTTC
CDR3: CASRRGTRGAKNIQYF

D: -
J: TRBJ1-2
size: -
V: TRBV19
DNA: TGTGCCAGTAGTCCAGGGGTTTTTGGCTACACCTTC
CDR3: CASSPGVFGYTF

D: -
J: TRBJ2-1
size: few
V: TRBV9
DNA: TGTGCCAGCAGCGCCGCGGGACAGCTAAACAATGAGCAGTTCTTC
CDR3: CASSAAGQLNNEQFF

D: TRBD1
J: TRBJ1-3
size: -
V: TRBV6-4
DNA: TGTGCCAGCAGGAAGGACAGGGGTCGACTCTCTGGAAACACCATATATTTT
CDR3: CASRKDRGRLSGNTIYF

D: TRBD2
J: TRBJ2-1
size: -
V: TRBV18
DNA: TGTGCCAGCTCACCCTGGACGGGGCGGGGGGAAGATGAGCAGTTCTTC
CDR3: CASSPWTGRGEDEQFF

D: TRBD1
J: TRBJ1-1
size: -
V: TRBV27
DNA: TGTGCCAGCAGTTTGGACAGGTTCACTGAAGCTTTCTTT
CDR3: CASSLDRFTEAFF

D: -
J: TRBJ1-2
size: once
V: TRBV5-1
DNA: TGCGCCAGCAGCTGGGGACACCCGAACTATGGCTACACCTTC
CDR3: CASSWGHPNYGYTF

D: -
J: TRBJ1-1
size: -
V: TRBV19
DNA: TGTGCCACTACCCGTCAGAGGGGGTATATGGCTTTCTTT
CDR3: CATTRQRGYMAFF

D: -
J: TRBJ2-7
size: -
V: TRBV2
DNA: TGTGCCACCAAGGGGGGGACGGCCTACGAGCAGTACTTC
CDR3: CATKGGTAYEQYF

D: -
J: TRBJ2-5
size: -
V: TRBV30
DNA: TGTGCCTGGAGCCCCTCAGGTGAAGAGACCCAGTACTTC
CDR3: CAWSPSGEETQYF

D: -
J: TRBJ1-1
size: -
V: TRBV18
DNA: TGTGCCAGCTCACCCCCGGGGAACACTGAAGCTTTCTTT
CDR3: CASSPPGNTEAFF

D: TRBD1
J: TRBJ1-4
size: -
V: TRBV9
DNA: TGTGCCAGCAGCCCGACAGGGGGCCCTCAGGAAAAACTGTTTTTT
CDR3: CASSPTGGPQEKLFF

D: TRBD1
J: TRBJ1-2
size: -
V: TRBV18
DNA: TGTGCCAGCTCACCCGGGACAGAATATGGCTACACCTTC
CDR3: CASSPGTEYGYTF

D: -
J: TRBJ1-2
size: -
V: TRBV5-1
DNA: TGCGCCAGCAGCCTTTTGTTCCAAGCGATCTATGGCTACACCTTC
CDR3: CASSLLFQAIYGYTF

D: -
J: TRBJ2-3
size: once
V: TRBV10-3
DNA: TGTGCCATCAGTGAGGCCAGGGACACAGATACGCAGTATTTT
CDR3: CAISEARDTDTQYF

D: -
J: TRBJ2-3
size: -
V: TRBV19
DNA: TGTGCCAGTAAGGGACTTAGCGAGGGCACAGATACGCAGTATTTT
CDR3: CASKGLSEGTDTQYF

D: TRBD1
J: TRBJ2-5
size: -
V: TRBV11-2
DNA: TGTGCCAGCAGCCGCGTAGGACAGGGGGCCCCGCAAGAGACCCAGTACTTC
CDR3: CASSRVGQGAPQETQYF

D: TRBD1
J: TRBJ2-7
size: -
V: TRBV19
DNA: TGTGCCAGTATGCGGACAGGGGGCGCGGACGAGCAGTACTTC
CDR3: CASMRTGGADEQYF

D: TRBD2
J: TRBJ2-7
size: once
V: TRBV4-2
DNA: TGTGCCAGCAGCCAAGGGGTGCTAGCGGGTTCGAGAGAGCAGTACTTC
CDR3: CASSQGVLAGSREQYF

D: -
J: TRBJ2-1
size: -
V: TRBV5-1
DNA: TGCGCCAGCAGCTCCCGACAAGGGGCCGACAATGAGCAGTTCTTC
CDR3: CASSSRQGADNEQFF

D: -
J: TRBJ1-6
size: -
V: TRBV14
DNA: TGTGCCAGCAGCCAAGTTCGCCAAGAGCGCGCTTCACCCCTCCACTTT
CDR3: CASSQVRQERASPLHF

D: TRBD1
J: TRBJ2-2
size: -
V: TRBV19
DNA: TGTGCCAGTAGTCCTCGGACAGGGAGCACCGGGGAGCTGTTTTTT
CDR3: CASSPRTGSTGELFF

D: TRBD2
J: TRBJ2-1
size: once
V: TRBV9
DNA: TGTGCCAGCAGCGTAGATAGCGGGGGGGCAAAGCAGTTCTTC
CDR3: CASSVDSGGAKQFF

D: -
J: TRBJ1-2
size: few
V: TRBV28
DNA: TGTGCCAGCAGTCTTCGACGCGGGGGCTACACCTTC
CDR3: CASSLRRGGYTF

D: TRBD2
J: TRBJ2-7
size: -
V: TRBV27
DNA: TGTGCCAGCAGATCGACTAGCGGGAGGTTCTACGAGCAGTACTTC
CDR3: CASRSTSGRFYEQYF

D: TRBD1
J: TRBJ2-7
size: -
V: TRBV7-2
DNA: TGTGCCAGCAGCCCGGACAGGGAAGGGGAGCAGTACTTC
CDR3: CASSPDREGEQYF

D: TRBD1
J: TRBJ1-6
size: -
V: TRBV27
DNA: TGTGCCAGCGGCCCCGTATGGGACAGCAATTCACCCCTCCACTTT
CDR3: CASGPVWDSNSPLHF

D: -
J: TRBJ2-7
size: -
V: TRBV2
DNA: TGTGCCAGCAGGGAACGTTTCAGTCCCTACGAGCAGTACTTC
CDR3: CASRERFSPYEQYF

D: -
J: TRBJ2-2
size: -
V: TRBV7-2
DNA: TGTGCCAGCAGCTTAGGACTGTACACCGGGGAGCTGTTTTTT
CDR3: CASSLGLYTGELFF

D: -
J: TRBJ1-4
size: -
V: TRBV13
DNA: TGTGCCAGCAGCTCGGGAGTAGAAGAAAAACTGTTTTTT
CDR3: CASSSGVEEKLFF

D: -
J: TRBJ2-7
size: -
V: TRBV7-2
DNA: TGTGCCAGCACCTACGGTGGGCCGGTTAACGAGCAGTACTTC
CDR3: CASTYGGPVNEQYF

D: TRBD2
J: TRBJ2-2
size: few
V: TRBV4-2
DNA: TGTGCCAGCAGCCTGACTAGCGGGAGGGACACCGGGGAGCTGTTTTTT
CDR3: CASSLTSGRDTGELFF

D: -
J: TRBJ2-1
size: -
V: TRBV7-3
DNA: TGTGCCAGCAGCTCTCAGCCATTTGGACGCCGGGGCAATGAGCAGTTCTTC
CDR3: CASSSQPFGRRGNEQFF